Below, 16 T cell receptor beta chains from the same sample are listed, as sequenced in a study of shared clonotypes between healthy human individuals. Profiled with immunoSEQ multiplex PCR; TCRdb holds only in-frame clones, not every one. The sample lists 550,000 to 800,000 clones, less than 95% occurring once. Sequencing was done on a sample of memory CD8+ T cells from PBMCs. Stated subset: CD45RO+ cells pooled with CCR7-negative TemRA cells. The receptor source for this set is a man aged 18 to 30 in good health. Some clones in this sample may be carry-over from other donors' samples.

The rearrangement uses TRBV28 and TRBJ2-7; D unresolved. With 0 bases removed from V and 6 bases from J, the gap between germline ends came to 15 bases. Germline V gene lookup returns CDR1 MDHEN and CDR2 SYDVKM. This CDR3 has 15 residues. CDR3 amino acids: CASSLWTVTPLEQYF. DNA of the CDR3: TGTGCCAGCAGTTTATGGACGGTCACCCCTCTCGAGCAGTACTTC.

The genes are TRBV9 and TRBJ2-1; 9 nucleotides match TRBD2. The CDR3 totals 16 residues. The germline V gene has CDR1 SGDLS and CDR2 YYNGEE. After removal of 4 bases from V and 7 bases from J, the junction contained 12 bases not matched to a gene. CDR3 nucleotides: TGTGCCAGCAGCCTCCCCCGGGCTAGCGGGAAGAATGAGCAGTTCTTC. Its protein product is CASSLPRASGKNEQFF.

V is TRBV5-4 and J is TRBJ2-3; no definite D call. The V gene lost 0 bases and the J gene lost 4 bases, with 12 bases spanning the gap. This CDR3 is built from 15 residues. Germline CDR1 SGHNT, CDR2 YYREEE (reference sequence). Written as DNA, the CDR3 is TGTGCCAGCAGCTTGGGCTGGAGAGACTCAGATACGCAGTATTTT. This encodes CASSLGWRDSDTQYF. Using reference TRBV5-4 and TRBJ2-3 for the parts outside the CDR3, the full variable domain is ETGVTQSPTHLIKTRGQQVTLRCSSQSGHNTVSWYQQALGQGPQFIFQYYREEENGRGNFPPRFSGLQFPNYSSELNVNALELDDSALYLCASSLGWRDSDTQYFGPGTRLTVL.

This clone was recorded once. J is TRBJ2-7 and V is TRBV10-3; D may be TRBD2 (6 bases). CDR1 and CDR2 (germline): ENHRY, SYGVKD. Trimming shortened V by 2 bases and J by 2 bases, and 10 bases separated the two germline ends. CDR3 size: 14 residues. CDR3 in DNA: TGTGCCATCAGTGAGGGAAAGCGGGCCTACGAGCAGTACTTC. Translated: CAISEGKRAYEQYF.

The CDR3 DNA reads as TGTGCCAGCAGCTTAGTAGGGGGAGTCACAGATACGCAGTATTTT. Its translation: CASSLVGGVTDTQYF. The rearrangement uses TRBV11-2 and TRBJ2-3; maybe TRBD1 (6 bases). V was shortened by 1 base and J by 2 bases, with 10 bases between the two germline ends. CDR1 is SGHAT, CDR2 FQNNGV, per germline. The length of the CDR3 is 15 residues.

This clone was seen only once. The chain recombines TRBV27 with TRBJ2-1; 7 positions match TRBD2. The V gene end was trimmed by 6 bases and the J gene end by 3 bases; junction bases not matched to a gene: 8. The CDR3 extends over 15 amino acids. Germline V gene sequence: CDR1 MNHEY, CDR2 SMNVEV (reference sequence). Written as DNA, the CDR3 is TGTGCCAGCAGGACGGCGGGACTATACTACAATGAGCAGTTCTTC. As protein: CASRTAGLYYNEQFF.

The chain combines TRBV7-3 with TRBJ2-1; D unclear. Germline V gene data show CDR1 as SGHTA and CDR2 as FQGTGA. The CDR3 extends over 15 amino acids. V was clipped by 5 bases and J by 0 bases, with 11 bases between them. CDR3 loop: CASSHRRSSYNEQFF. For the CDR3, the DNA is TGTGCCAGCAGCCACCGCCGGAGCTCCTACAATGAGCAGTTCTTC.

This chain's CDR3 is CASGQPLKQYF. The CDR3 bases are TGTGCCAGCGGGCAGCCTTTAAAGCAGTACTTC. The V call is TRBV6-1, the J call TRBJ2-7; no clear D. The CDR3 runs 11 residues. V was clipped by 8 bases and J by 8 bases, with 13 bases between them. CDR1 is MNHNS and CDR2 is SASEGT in the germline V gene.

The chain combines TRBV27 with TRBJ2-1, with D possibly TRBD2 on 6 matching bases. V was clipped by 4 bases and J by 5 bases, with 9 bases between them. The CDR3 is 13 residues long. The V gene's germline CDR1 is MNHEY and CDR2 SMNVEV (reference sequence). In nucleotides, the CDR3 is TGTGCCAGCAGTTCCCGACTAGACAATGAGCAGTTCTTC. It specifies CASSSRLDNEQFF.

V gene TRBV19 combines with J gene TRBJ2-4; D gene uncertain. The V end was cut by 3 bases, the J end by 1 base, with 10 bases between. The CDR3 sequence is 15 residues long. Germline V gene lookup returns CDR1 LNHDA and CDR2 SQIVND (reference sequence). This chain's CDR3 is CASSIGFPAKNIQYF. CDR3 nucleotide sequence: TGTGCCAGTAGTATCGGCTTCCCCGCCAAAAACATTCAGTACTTC.

The chain carries TRBV19 and TRBJ1-1; tentative D call: TRBD1 (5 bases). The CDR3 has 13 residues. Germline V gene data show CDR1 as LNHDA and CDR2 as SQIVND (reference sequence). Deletions cut 3 bases from V and 3 bases from J, with 8 bases between. CDR3: CASSMGGYTEAFF. The DNA for the CDR3 is TGTGCCAGTAGTATGGGGGGATACACTGAAGCTTTCTTT.

The V call is TRBV6-5, the J call TRBJ2-5; a possible D gene is TRBD1 (7 bases). With the DNA end fitting TRBJ2-7 better, the J assignment may be wrong. CDR1 is MNHEY, CDR2 SVGAGI, per germline. The CDR3 runs 13 residues. The CDR3 bases are TGTGCCAGCGCCGGAGGGGGCTGGTACGAGCAGTACTTC. The encoded protein is CASAGGGWYEQYF.

J is TRBJ2-1 and V is TRBV27; D is unresolved. V gave up 3 bases and J gave up 4 bases, with 13 bases separating them. The CDR3 runs to 15 residues. Germline V gene lookup returns CDR1 MNHEY and CDR2 SMNVEV (reference sequence). CDR3 amino acids: CASSLGSPVYNEQFF. CDR3 in DNA: TGTGCCAGCAGTTTGGGGTCGCCGGTTTACAATGAGCAGTTCTTC.

This rearrangement joins TRBV4-1 to TRBJ1-5; D gene unclear. Per germline, CDR1 MGHRA and CDR2 YSYEKL. There are 13 residues in the CDR3. V was pared by 2 bases and J by 8 bases, with 10 bases between. CDR3 in amino acids: CASSQQNNKPQHF. In DNA form, the CDR3 reads TGCGCCAGCAGCCAACAAAATAACAAGCCCCAGCATTTT.

The genes are TRBV18 and TRBJ2-1, with TRBD2 matching over 9 bases. This CDR3 contains 17 residues. Unmatched junction bases numbered 13, after V lost 3 bases and J lost 7 bases. CDR1 is KGHSH and CDR2 is LQKENI in the germline V gene. The CDR3 region has the DNA TGTGCCAGCTCACCTCCTGTGGTAGCGGGAGTCGGGAATGAGCAGTTCTTC. Its translation is CASSPPVVAGVGNEQFF.

The chain recombines TRBV7-2 with TRBJ1-1; tentatively, D is TRBD1 (6 bases). This CDR3 spans 15 amino acids. V lost 2 bases and J 5 bases, leaving 15 bases between the germline ends. The germline V gene encodes CDR1 SGHTA and CDR2 FQGNSA. CDR3 coding DNA: TGTGCCAGCAGCTTATGGGACTTGGGGGCGACTGAAGCTTTCTTT. Its translation: CASSLWDLGATEAFF. Complete variable domain (other parts from reference TRBV7-2 and TRBJ1-1): GAGVSQSPSNKVTEKGKDVELRCDPISGHTALYWYRQSLGQGLEFLIYFQGNSAPDKSGLPSDRFSAERTGGSVSTLTIQRTQQEDSAVYLCASSLWDLGATEAFFGQGTRLTVV.